The clone carrying this T cell receptor beta chain was observed many times. This record belongs to a study of spatial heterogeneity in lung cancer. The CDR3 runs to 13 residues. In germline, CDR1 is KGHDR, CDR2 SFDVKD. The V and J ends lost 2 bases and 7 bases respectively, with 8 bases between them. Time point reported: sample taken at primary tumor resection. Patients with untreated early-stage non-small cell lung cancer, numbering 72, were the donors. TCRdb re-derived calls from the 5' RACE reads in MiXCR, one entry per CDR3 protein. This table holds some 83,000 distinct CDR3 sequences, approximately 8% found once.

J is TRBJ2-1 and V is TRBV24-1; D is perhaps TRBD2 (6 bases). The sequence was collected from a male donor with early-stage non-small cell lung cancer. The sample consisted of PBMCs, taken at surgery. The CDR3 nucleotides are TGTGCCACCAGTGATTCGGCGGGAAATGAGCAGTTCTTC. Its protein product is CATSDSAGNEQFF.